What follows is one T cell receptor beta chain and its context. This sample is part of a study of blood T cell repertoires in COVID-19. In the study overall: Acute and convalescent COVID-19 specimens originated in the United States, Italy and Spain. In each case, the material was cDNA or gDNA derived from T cells, B-cell-depleted T cells, or PBMCs.

V lost 0 bases and J lost 7, with 10 bases in between. The CDR3 contains 13 residues. Enrollment of patients from Seattle took place during active infection, with longitudinal follow-up. Source study methods: Amplifying reference gene primers gave estimates of nucleated cell counts. Profiled with immunoSEQ multiplex PCR; TCRdb holds only in-frame clones, not every one. V, J and clone size are taken as reported in that table, and D and trimming were inferred from the DNA itself. The sample lists 55,000 to 65,000 clones, roughly 77% seen once, with about 31% in the top ten. The sequenced sample was peripheral blood. This TCR was recovered from a man between 60 and 75 years old with COVID-19, enrolled during active disease. The J gene is TRBJ2-7, the V gene TRBV12-3 or TRBV12-4, with D possibly matching TRBD2 (5 bases). CDR3 coding DNA: TGTGCCAGCAGTTTAGCGCCGGGGAAGGAGCAGTACTTC. This translates into CASSLAPGKEQYF.